Listed here are 25 T cell receptor beta chains from one sample, sequenced in a study of blood T cell repertoires in COVID-19. Here immunoSEQ multiplex PCR was the method, and the copy in TCRdb shows in-frame clones only, minus some. The profile covers 170,000 or so clones, with around nine tenths appearing a single time and around 3% taken by the ten largest. Sequencing was done on a sample of peripheral blood. The receptors shown here come from a man in his forties or fifties with active or convalescent COVID-19.

CDR3 region: CASSQGHRQETQYF. In nucleotides, the CDR3 is TGTGCCAGCAGCCAAGGACACCGGCAAGAGACCCAGTACTTC. V gene TRBV3-1 (or the pseudogene TRBV3-2) combines with J gene TRBJ2-5; D remains ambiguous. The ends were cut back, 1 base at V and 2 bases at J, with 8 bases in the middle. Germline V CDR1 and CDR2: LGHDT, YNNKEL (reference sequence). The CDR3 contains 14 residues.

The chain is built from TRBV5-5 and TRBJ1-5; D gene uncertain. The CDR3 covers 14 residues. V lost 1 base to trimming and J lost 3 bases, with 8 bases between them. Germline V CDR1 and CDR2: SGHKS, YYEKEE (reference sequence). The CDR3 DNA sequence: TGTGCCAGCAGCTTGTCGGGTTCCAATCAGCCCCAGCATTTT. It encodes CASSLSGSNQPQHF. The full variable domain, with the rest looked up from reference TRBV5-5 and TRBJ1-5, is DAGVTQSPTHLIKTRGQQVTLRCSPISGHKSVSWYQQVLGQGPQFIFQYYEKEERGRGNFPDRFSARQFPNYSSELNVNALLLGDSALYLCASSLSGSNQPQHFGDGTRLSIL.

CDR3 residues: CASTPDRDYGYTF. The CDR3 DNA follows: TGTGCCAGCACCCCCGACAGAGACTATGGCTACACCTTC. The V call is TRBV12-3 or TRBV12-4, the J call TRBJ1-2, with TRBD1 as a possible D gene (5 bases). The CDR3 spans 13 residues. With 7 bases removed from V and 3 bases from J, the gap between germline ends came to 12 bases.

The chain recombines TRBV9 with TRBJ2-1, with 7 bases that match TRBD1. Germline V gene sequence: CDR1 SGDLS, CDR2 YYNGEE. The CDR3 sequence is 15 residues long. Trimming removed 0 bases from V and 5 bases from J; junction bases left unmatched: 5. As DNA, the CDR3 is TGTGCCAGCAGCGTAGGGCAGGGGGTACACAATGAGCAGTTCTTC. Protein product: CASSVGQGVHNEQFF.

This rearrangement joins TRBV4-3 to TRBJ1-6, with 9 bases that match TRBD1. The V segment lost 4 bases and the J segment 10 bases; nucleotides outside the gene matches: 5. Germline V gives CDR1 LGHNA, CDR2 YSLEER. The CDR3 has 14 amino acids. CDR3 protein: CASSRTGGGSPLHF. CDR3 bases: TGCGCCAGCAGCCGAACAGGGGGCGGCTCACCCCTCCACTTT.

The rearrangement links TRBV7-9 to TRBJ1-1; 10 positions agree with TRBD1. The ends lost 4 bases at V and 4 bases at J; junction bases unmatched: 6. This CDR3 comprises 15 residues. The germline V gene has CDR1 SEHNR and CDR2 FQNEAQ (reference sequence). This chain's CDR3 is CASSSPDRGGTEAFF. CDR3 DNA sequence: TGTGCCAGCAGCTCGCCGGACAGGGGGGGCACTGAAGCTTTCTTT. The full variable domain, its missing parts supplied by reference TRBV7-9 and TRBJ1-1, is DTGVSQNPRHKITKRGQNVTFRCDPISEHNRLYWYRQTLGQGPEFLTYFQNEAQLEKSRLLSDRFSAERPKGSFSTLEIQRTEQGDSAMYLCASSSPDRGGTEAFFGQGTRLTVV.

The chain couples TRBV21-1 to TRBJ2-7; TRBD1, as called in the table, went unchecked against the DNA. TRBV21-1 is classified as a pseudogene. The CDR3 has 15 residues. In nucleotides, the CDR3 is TGTGCCAGAAAAGCCACCCCCGACAGGGGTAACGAGCAGTACTTC. This codes for CARKATPDRGNEQYF.

The chain links TRBV10-3 to TRBJ2-3, with D possibly being TRBD2 (6 bases). CDR1 is ENHRY, CDR2 SYGVKD, per germline. This CDR3 spans 13 amino acids. The V end lost 7 bases, the J end lost 2 bases, and 10 bases lay between the germline ends. This chain's CDR3 is CAITRDFTDTQYF. CDR3 sequence (DNA): TGTGCCATCACCAGGGACTTCACAGATACGCAGTATTTT.

The chain recombines TRBV2 with TRBJ2-3; TRBD2 matches 12 bases. The V and J ends lost 7 bases and 4 bases, in that order; junction bases with no gene match: 9. Per germline, CDR1 SNHLY and CDR2 FYNNEI. This CDR3 comprises 16 residues. CDR3 coding DNA: TGTGCCAGCAACCGAGGGGCTAGCGGGGGGGCAGATACGCAGTATTTT. Encoded protein: CASNRGASGGADTQYF.

The rearrangement joins TRBV6-2 or TRBV6-3 to TRBJ2-3; D may be TRBD1 (5 bases). The germline gives CDR1 MNHEY, CDR2 SVGEGT. V shed 2 bases and J shed 6 bases, with 12 bases lying between them. This CDR3 contains 14 residues. CDR3 protein: CASSYGKGSDTQYF. The CDR3 region has the DNA TGTGCCAGCAGTTACGGGAAGGGGTCGGATACGCAGTATTTT.

This CDR3 is CASRDTGVDEAFF. The CDR3 DNA follows: TGTGCCAGCAGGGATACAGGGGTTGATGAAGCTTTCTTT. The chain couples TRBV2 to TRBJ1-1, with 7 positions matching TRBD1. This CDR3 contains 13 residues. The V segment lost 6 bases and the J segment 7 bases; nucleotides outside the gene matches: 8. CDR1 and CDR2 from the germline V gene are SNHLY and FYNNEI.

This clone was recorded many times. This rearrangement joins TRBV28 to TRBJ2-7; no clear D gene. CDR1 is MDHEN and CDR2 is SYDVKM in the germline V gene. V was clipped by 5 bases and J by 3 bases, with 11 bases between them. There are 13 residues in the CDR3. CDR3: CASSVQVHYEQYF. In nucleotides, the CDR3 is TGTGCCAGCAGTGTCCAGGTTCACTACGAGCAGTACTTC.

CDR3 coding DNA: TGTGCCAGCGGCCGGGGACAGGGCTACGAGCAGTACTTC. Its protein is CASGRGQGYEQYF. The chain is built from TRBV6-5 and TRBJ2-7, with 9 bases fitting TRBD1. Germline CDR1 reads MNHEY; CDR2 reads SVGAGI. The CDR3 contains 13 residues. The junction had 5 bases not matched to a gene; V was cut back by 8 bases and J by 3 bases.

The chain combines TRBV19 with TRBJ1-5, with a tentative D call TRBD1 (5 bases). Germline lookup yields CDR1 LNHDA and CDR2 SQIVND (reference sequence). The V gene lost 4 bases and the J gene lost 7 bases, with 8 bases spanning the gap. This CDR3 has 12 amino acids. The CDR3 protein is CASSSRVQPQHF. CDR3 sequence (DNA): TGTGCCAGTAGTAGCAGGGTGCAGCCCCAGCATTTT.

V and J are TRBV11-2 and TRBJ2-7; perhaps TRBD2 as D (5 bases). The CDR3 loop spans 13 amino acids. Trimming stripped 1 base from V and 3 bases from J, with 7 bases between. The germline CDR1 and CDR2 sequences are SGHAT and FQNNGV. The DNA for the CDR3 is TGTGCCAGCAGCTTAGGGGAGAACTACGAGCAGTACTTC. It specifies CASSLGENYEQYF.

The CDR3, as DNA: TGCGCCAGCAGCTTGTTGGACAGAATGGGCAATGAGCAGTTCTTC. Translating it yields CASSLLDRMGNEQFF. The rearrangement links TRBV5-1 to TRBJ2-1, with D perhaps matching TRBD1 (6 bases). The ends were cut back, 1 base at V and 6 bases at J, with 14 bases in the middle. The CDR3 is 15 residues long. Germline CDR1 and CDR2: SGHRS and YFSETQ.

This chain connects TRBV6-5 to TRBJ2-7; 8 positions agree with TRBD1. With V trimmed by 6 bases and J by 2 bases, 3 bases remained unmatched. CDR3 length equals 13 residues. Germline values: CDR1 MNHEY, CDR2 SVGAGI. The CDR3 loop reads CASSRQGPYEQYF. The CDR3, as DNA: TGTGCCAGCAGCAGACAGGGGCCCTACGAGCAGTACTTC.

CDR3 sequence reads: CATQGLRTEFAGELFF. CDR3 sequence (DNA): TGTGCCACCCAAGGTTTGAGGACAGAATTCGCCGGGGAGCTGTTTTTT. The rearrangement joins TRBV2 to TRBJ2-2, with D maybe TRBD1 (6 bases). Germline CDR1 and CDR2: SNHLY and FYNNEI. CDR3 size: 16 residues. V lost 10 bases, J lost 6 bases, and 24 bases lay in between. The whole variable domain, remainder taken from reference TRBV2 and TRBJ2-2, is EPEVTQTPSHQVTQMGQEVILRCVPISNHLYFYWYRQILGQKVEFLVSFYNNEISEKSEIFDDQFSVERPDGSNFTLKIRSTKLEDSAMYFCATQGLRTEFAGELFFGEGSRLTVL.

The table lists this clone with a count of one. V is TRBV13 and J is TRBJ2-1; 7 nucleotides match TRBD2. Germline V CDR1 and CDR2: PRHDT, FYEKMQ (reference sequence). This CDR3 is 15 amino acids long. Trimming took 5 bases from V and 9 from J; bases not matched to a gene: 13. Here the CDR3 DNA reads TGTGCCAGCAGCCTCCTAGGACTAGGCAAGGGTGAGCAGTTCTTC. It is translated as CASSLLGLGKGEQFF.

V usage is TRBV30 and J usage is TRBJ2-5; the match to TRBD1 covers 7 bases. Germline loops: CDR1 GTSNPN, CDR2 SVGIG (reference sequence). V lost 2 bases and J lost 4; bases outside the gene matches: 7. The CDR3 totals 14 residues. The CDR3 region has the DNA TGTGCCTGGAGTAGAGGGGGCGAAATAGAGACCCAGTACTTC. Translation: CAWSRGGEIETQYF.

This chain links TRBV7-3 with TRBJ2-5; D is undetermined. Per germline, CDR1 SGHTA and CDR2 FQGTGA. The CDR3 runs to 12 residues. The V and J ends lost 4 bases and 0 bases respectively, with 3 bases between them. CDR3 DNA: TGTGCCAGCAGCTCCAACCAAGAGACCCAGTACTTC. It yields the protein CASSSNQETQYF.

The V and J genes are TRBV19 and TRBJ2-7, with D perhaps TRBD2 (6 bases). Germline CDR1 and CDR2: LNHDA and SQIVND (reference sequence). This CDR3 is built from 15 residues. V lost 6 bases and J 2 bases, leaving 17 bases between the germline ends. For the CDR3, the DNA is TGTGCCAGTAGCCCAGCGGCAGGGAGGACCTACGAGCAGTACTTC. This encodes CASSPAAGRTYEQYF.

The chain is built from TRBV28 and TRBJ2-7; tentatively, D is TRBD2 (6 bases). From germline, CDR1 is MDHEN and CDR2 SYDVKM. V gave up 3 bases and J gave up 4 bases, with 16 bases separating them. The CDR3 runs to 15 residues. CDR3 region: CASSFVGSGGYEQYF. CDR3 nucleotide sequence: TGTGCCAGCAGTTTCGTCGGCTCTGGGGGGTACGAGCAGTACTTC.

The chain couples TRBV7-2 to TRBJ2-7; possible D gene TRBD2, 5 bases. Trimming removed 5 bases at V and 3 bases at J, with 14 bases between. Germline CDR1 is SGHTA and CDR2 is FQGNSA. There are 14 residues in the CDR3. CDR3 sequence reads: CASSELGLDYEQYF. The CDR3 nucleotides are TGTGCCAGCAGCGAACTTGGACTTGACTACGAGCAGTACTTC.

The chain links TRBV29-1 to TRBJ1-4; TRBD1 is a possible D gene (5 bases). This CDR3 region has 15 residues. Germline V gives CDR1 SQVTM, CDR2 ANQGSEA. V dropped 3 bases and J dropped 11 bases, with 22 bases sitting between them. As DNA, the CDR3 is TGCAGCGTTGATGGGGGGGGAAACCATCCTTCTAAACTGTTTTTT. Translated, it gives CSVDGGGNHPSKLFF.